This passage covers 32 T cell receptor beta chains from one sample sequenced in a study of OX40 agonist ivuxolimab in advanced cancers. The protocol was immunoSEQ multiplex PCR, while the TCRdb copy is restricted to in-frame clones and leaves out a portion. The table shows 50,000 to 60,000 clones, with 82% occurring only once. Here the sequenced sample was CD4+ or CD8+ T cells sorted from blood, taken in a trial of the OX40 agonist ivuxolimab. The source is an adult with an advanced solid tumor such as melanoma, head and neck, liver or kidney cancer.

The chain is built from TRBV11-1 and TRBJ2-5, with TRBD2 matching over 10 bases. The V and J ends lost 6 bases and 0 bases, in that order; junction bases with no gene match: 4. CDR1 is SGHAT and CDR2 is FQDESV in the germline V gene (reference sequence). The CDR3 is 15 amino acids. This CDR3 reads CASSPSGGDQETQYF. In nucleotides, the CDR3 is TGTGCCAGCAGTCCTAGCGGGGGCGACCAAGAGACCCAGTACTTC.

The rearrangement links TRBV27 to TRBJ2-2, with D tentatively TRBD1 (6 bases). The length of the CDR3 is 16 residues. Germline values: CDR1 MNHEY, CDR2 SMNVEV (reference sequence). With 2 bases removed from V and 0 bases from J, the gap between germline ends came to 10 bases. The CDR3 DNA reads as TGTGCCAGCAGTTTACAGGGGCCACCGAACACCGGGGAGCTGTTTTTT. Protein product: CASSLQGPPNTGELFF.

This clone has a handful of counts. The chain recombines TRBV2 with TRBJ2-1; 9 bases map to TRBD2. CDR1 SNHLY and CDR2 FYNNEI come from the germline V gene. The V gene end was trimmed by 6 bases and the J gene end by 5 bases; junction bases not matched to a gene: 5. This CDR3 contains 14 residues. The CDR3 protein is CASRATSGNNEQFF. In DNA, the CDR3 is TGTGCCAGCAGGGCGACTAGCGGAAACAATGAGCAGTTCTTC. Combining the CDR3 with reference TRBV2 and TRBJ2-1 gives the whole variable domain EPEVTQTPSHQVTQMGQEVILRCVPISNHLYFYWYRQILGQKVEFLVSFYNNEISEKSEIFDDQFSVERPDGSNFTLKIRSTKLEDSAMYFCASRATSGNNEQFFGPGTRLTVL.

The J gene is TRBJ2-1, the V gene TRBV2; no firm D call. CDR1 is SNHLY and CDR2 is FYNNEI in the germline V gene. Trimming shortened V by 3 bases and J by 3 bases, and 9 bases separated the two germline ends. CDR3 length: 14 residues. The CDR3 loop reads CASSDRMGYNEQFF. The CDR3 DNA sequence: TGTGCCAGCAGTGATCGTATGGGCTACAATGAGCAGTTCTTC.

This clone was recorded only once. This chain joins TRBV9 and TRBJ2-3, with 10 bases matching TRBD1. Trimming at V came to 0 bases and at J to 2 bases, leaving 3 bases not matched to a gene. This CDR3 contains 16 residues. Germline loops: CDR1 SGDLS, CDR2 YYNGEE. CDR3 loop: CASSVEGTGATDTQYF. For the CDR3, the DNA is TGTGCCAGCAGCGTAGAGGGGACAGGGGCCACAGATACGCAGTATTTT.

The chain is built from TRBV11-3 and TRBJ2-3; possibly TRBD1 for D (5 bases). This CDR3 is 14 amino acids long. Germline V gene data show CDR1 as SGHNT and CDR2 as YENEEA. Trimming cost V 1 base and J 4 bases, with 9 bases left between them. CDR3 residues: CASSLGRAADTQYF. The CDR3 DNA is TGTGCCAGCAGCTTAGGCAGGGCGGCAGATACGCAGTATTTT. The full variable domain, completed using reference TRBV11-3 and TRBJ2-3, is EAGVVQSPRYKIIEKKQPVAFWCNPISGHNTLYWYLQNLGQGPELLIRYENEEAVDDSQLPKDRFSAERLKGVDSTLKIQPAELGDSAVYLCASSLGRAADTQYFGPGTRLTVL.

The chain is built from TRBV29-1 and TRBJ1-1; 12 bases fit TRBD1. With 4 bases clipped from V and 4 bases from J, the junction kept 4 bases outside the gene matches. The CDR3 sequence is 14 residues long. Germline CDR1 is SQVTM and CDR2 is ANQGSEA. The CDR3 DNA reads as TGCAGCGTTGGAAGGGACAGGGGGCTCACTGAAGCTTTCTTT. Translation gives CSVGRDRGLTEAFF.

CDR3 bases: TGTGCCAGCAGTCGAAGCGGGGGACAGGGTAACGAAAAACTGTTTTTT. Protein: CASSRSGGQGNEKLFF. This chain joins TRBV2 and TRBJ1-4; TRBD1 matches at 9 bases. The germline V gene encodes CDR1 SNHLY and CDR2 FYNNEI. The CDR3 length is 16 residues. J was trimmed by 8 bases and V by 5 bases; bases with no gene match: 12.

This sequence joins TRBV2 and TRBJ2-3; D remains ambiguous. The CDR3 covers 12 residues. The germline gives CDR1 SNHLY, CDR2 FYNNEI. V shed 4 bases and J shed 7 bases, with 9 bases lying between them. This chain's CDR3 is CASSGSLNTQYF. For the CDR3, the DNA is TGTGCCAGCAGTGGTTCGCTAAATACGCAGTATTTT.

This clone rates as medium-sized. This chain links TRBV5-1 with TRBJ1-2; no clear D gene. V lost 2 bases, J lost 4 bases, and 6 bases lay in between. Germline V lookup: CDR1 SGHRS, CDR2 YFSETQ. The CDR3 has 12 amino acids. The CDR3 loop reads CASSFDTYGYTF. The CDR3, as DNA: TGCGCCAGCAGCTTCGACACCTATGGCTACACCTTC.

The rearrangement links TRBV28 to TRBJ2-7, with no clear D. Germline-derived CDR1 and CDR2 are MDHEN and SYDVKM. V lost 3 bases and J 3 bases, leaving 12 bases between the germline ends. CDR3 length equals 14 residues. The CDR3 sequence: CASSLVTGVYEQYF. CDR3 nucleotide sequence: TGTGCCAGCAGTTTGGTGACCGGCGTCTACGAGCAGTACTTC.

The rearrangement links TRBV7-9 to TRBJ1-5; 9 positions match TRBD1. V gave up 3 bases and J gave up 0 bases; unmatched junction bases: 9. Germline V gene data show CDR1 as SEHNR and CDR2 as FQNEAQ (reference sequence). CDR3 size: 18 residues. In DNA form, the CDR3 reads TGTGCCAGCAGCTTGGGGACAGGGCATTCGTATAGCAATCAGCCCCAGCATTTT. Translating it yields CASSLGTGHSYSNQPQHF.

This clone was recorded only once. The CDR3 sequence is CSVTEARRTEAFF. The CDR3 nucleotides are TGCAGCGTTACAGAGGCCCGGAGGACTGAAGCTTTCTTT. The chain carries TRBV29-1 and TRBJ1-1; D not certain. CDR1 and CDR2 from the germline V gene are SQVTM and ANQGSEA. V lost 5 bases, J lost 5 bases, and 15 bases lay in between. The CDR3 length is 13 residues.

This clone was seen a single time. V and J are TRBV27 and TRBJ2-7; 11 bases match TRBD1. Germline assignment: CDR1 MNHEY and CDR2 SMNVEV (reference sequence). V lost 3 bases, J lost 6 bases, and 10 bases stayed unmatched. CDR3 length: 16 residues. Here the CDR3 DNA reads TGTGCCAGCAGTTTCCGGGCGGGGACAGGGGGGGGCGAGCAGTACTTC. Encoded protein: CASSFRAGTGGGEQYF.

The chain employs TRBV28 and TRBJ2-1; D is possibly TRBD2 (6 bases). Germline CDR1 and CDR2: MDHEN and SYDVKM. V gave up 5 bases and J gave up 10 bases, with 9 bases separating them. The length of the CDR3 is 11 residues. The CDR3 DNA is TGTGCCAGCAGTACCCTAGCGGAGCAGTTCTTC. As protein: CASSTLAEQFF.

The V and J genes are TRBV21-1 and TRBJ2-5; TRBD2, the table's D call, lacks a check against the DNA. TRBV21-1 represents a pseudogene. The CDR3 runs to 17 residues. The CDR3 sequence is CASSNQGEGRVIETQYF. The CDR3 DNA sequence: TGTGCCAGCAGCAATCAAGGTGAGGGTAGGGTGATCGAGACCCAGTACTTC.

Written as DNA, the CDR3 is TGCGCCAGCAGTCAACGGGTTCCCTACGAGCAGTACTTC. It is translated as CASSQRVPYEQYF. V and J are TRBV23-1 and TRBJ2-7; D is undetermined. TRBV23-1 is annotated as an ORF whose role is uncertain. The CDR3 extends over 13 amino acids. V dropped 2 bases and J dropped 2 bases, with 7 bases sitting between them.

J is TRBJ1-2 and V is TRBV19; 8 bases are shared with TRBD1. The CDR3 is made up of 14 amino acids. V was clipped by 4 bases and J by 7 bases; unmatched bases: 8. Germline CDR1 LNHDA, CDR2 SQIVND (reference sequence). CDR3 DNA: TGTGCCAGTAGTACTCAGGGGGCGCGAGGTGGCTACACCTTC. Translated: CASSTQGARGGYTF.

To note about this clone: An end of the junction differs from the germline gene, which may be a read error. The V gene is TRBV9, the J gene TRBJ1-5; 9 bases match TRBD1. Germline CDR1 and CDR2: SGDLS and YYNGEE. CDR3 length equals 15 residues. This chain's CDR3 is CARSVTGGQGQPQHF. The CDR3 nucleotides read TGTGCCAGAAGCGTGACAGGGGGTCAGGGTCAGCCCCAGCATTTT.

This clone was recorded at least ten times. The genes are TRBV4-2 and TRBJ1-2; weak D call: TRBD1 (5 bases). The CDR3 has 15 amino acids. The germline V and J ends were trimmed by 3 bases and 5 bases, with 16 bases remaining between them. Germline CDR1 reads LGHNA; CDR2 reads YNFKEQ. CDR3 protein: CASSQGPGDQYGYTF. As DNA, the CDR3 is TGTGCCAGCAGCCAGGGACCGGGAGACCAGTATGGCTACACCTTC.

The chain has TRBV20-1 and TRBJ2-3; unclear D gene. Deletions cut 6 bases from V and 6 bases from J, with 10 bases between. CDR3 length: 11 amino acids. Germline assignment: CDR1 DFQATT and CDR2 SNEGSKA (reference sequence). This CDR3 is CSAVKRDTQYF. The CDR3 DNA reads TGCAGTGCCGTTAAAAGGGATACGCAGTATTTT.

This chain links TRBV2 with TRBJ1-1, with TRBD1 as a possible D gene (5 bases). Germline assignment: CDR1 SNHLY and CDR2 FYNNEI. Between the trimmed V and J ends, which lost 8 bases and 6 bases, there was a span of 13 bases. CDR3 length: 12 residues. CDR3 bases: TGTGCCAGCCGGTTGCAGGGTTCTGAAGCTTTCTTT. Amino acids: CASRLQGSEAFF.

The rearrangement joins TRBV10-3 to TRBJ1-4; D not resolved. The CDR3 is 14 residues long. Trimming left V 4 bases short and J 5 bases short, with 11 bases between. Germline V gene sequence: CDR1 ENHRY, CDR2 SYGVKD. The CDR3, as DNA: TGTGCCATCAGTGCCCGGGGAGGAAATGAAAAACTGTTTTTT. Protein sequence: CAISARGGNEKLFF.

This rearrangement joins TRBV5-1 to TRBJ2-7; 9 bases line up with TRBD2. V lost 4 bases, J lost 3 bases, and 8 bases stayed unmatched. CDR3 size: 15 residues. Germline loops: CDR1 SGHRS, CDR2 YFSETQ. CDR3 DNA: TGCGCCAGCAGCCCGACTAGCGGAGCCTACTACGAGCAGTACTTC. This codes for CASSPTSGAYYEQYF. The full variable domain, completed using reference TRBV5-1 and TRBJ2-7, is KAGVTQTPRYLIKTRGQQVTLSCSPISGHRSVSWYQQTPGQGLQFLFEYFSETQRNKGNFPGRFSGRQFSNSRSEMNVSTLELGDSALYLCASSPTSGAYYEQYFGPGTRLTVT.

The chain joins TRBV10-1 to TRBJ2-5; D remains unclear. The germline V gene encodes CDR1 WNHNN and CDR2 SYGVQD (reference sequence). V gave up 6 bases and J gave up 2 bases, with 10 bases separating them. This CDR3 spans 13 amino acids. The CDR3 sequence is CASRRNRQETQYF. The CDR3 nucleotides read TGCGCCAGCAGAAGGAATCGGCAAGAGACCCAGTACTTC.

CDR3 nucleotide sequence: TGTGCCAGTACCATAAAGCCATATAGCAATCAGCCCCAGCATTTT. Encoded protein: CASTIKPYSNQPQHF. The chain uses TRBV19 and TRBJ1-5; D not resolved. The V end lost 7 bases, the J end lost 0 bases, and 13 bases lay between the germline ends. Germline CDR1 is LNHDA and CDR2 is SQIVND (reference sequence). The CDR3 runs 15 residues.

The chain is built from TRBV7-2 and TRBJ2-2, with 10 nucleotides matching TRBD1. J gave up 4 bases and V 4 bases, and 6 bases lay outside the gene matches. From germline, CDR1 is SGHTA and CDR2 FQGNSA. The CDR3 extends over 16 amino acids. The CDR3 loop reads CASSSPGQGTTGELFF. As DNA, the CDR3 is TGTGCCAGCAGCTCCCCGGGACAGGGGACCACCGGGGAGCTGTTTTTT.

V is TRBV5-1 and J is TRBJ2-7, with D perhaps matching TRBD2 (5 bases). The germline V and J ends were trimmed by 4 bases and 3 bases, with 17 bases remaining between them. CDR3 length equals 15 residues. In germline, CDR1 is SGHRS, CDR2 YFSETQ. CDR3 sequence reads: CASSPRSNGGYEQYF. In DNA, the CDR3 is TGCGCCAGCAGCCCTCGTAGCAATGGAGGCTACGAGCAGTACTTC.

This chain links TRBV4-1 with TRBJ1-2; 8 bases are a match to TRBD1. J lost 1 base, V lost 4 bases, and 11 bases had no gene match. The CDR3 is 17 residues long. The germline gives CDR1 MGHRA, CDR2 YSYEKL. CDR3 region: CASSLGGMTGVNYGYTF. CDR3 DNA sequence: TGCGCCAGCAGCCTTGGTGGGATGACAGGGGTTAACTATGGCTACACCTTC.

This clone came up once. The gene calls are TRBV4-2 and TRBJ2-4; 10 bases line up with TRBD2. Germline V gives CDR1 LGHNA, CDR2 YNFKEQ. CDR3 length equals 21 residues. J was trimmed by 0 bases and V by 0 bases; bases with no gene match: 14. The CDR3, as DNA: TGTGCCAGCAGCCAAGATCCCCCGCTAGCGGGAGTGGGAGTAGCCAAAAACATTCAGTACTTC. This codes for CASSQDPPLAGVGVAKNIQYF.

This rearrangement joins TRBV6-1 to TRBJ1-1; D unclear. The length of the CDR3 is 12 residues. V lost 7 bases to trimming and J lost 11 bases, with 17 bases between them. Germline loops: CDR1 MNHNS, CDR2 SASEGT. CDR3 region: CASTQQGFGAFF. The CDR3 DNA reads as TGTGCCAGCACCCAACAAGGATTTGGGGCTTTCTTT.

V and J are TRBV18 and TRBJ2-5; D gene ambiguous. The CDR3 runs to 13 residues. Germline CDR1 reads KGHSH; CDR2 reads LQKENI. V lost 3 bases and J 5 bases, leaving 10 bases between the germline ends. CDR3 loop: CASSPRWAETQYF. DNA of the CDR3: TGTGCCAGCTCACCGCGGTGGGCCGAGACCCAGTACTTC.